These T cell receptor beta chains were read from a single sample in a study of blood T cell repertoires in COVID-19. TCRdb's copy holds only in-frame clones and misses some; the assay was immunoSEQ multiplex PCR. The table lists approximately 100,000 clones, 90% to 95% of them singletons, with 0.85% to 1% in the top ten. Source material: peripheral blood. The receptors derive from a man in his sixties with acute or convalescent COVID-19. Each CDR3 is given with its conserved first and last residue. The D gene is left open where the match is weak. Clone size is not always given. Where it is, it says once, few, many or a class for expanded clones.

J gene: TRBJ1-1; V gene: TRBV30; D gene: NA; clone size: NA; CDR3 protein: CAWSVGTGRSEAFF; CDR3 DNA: TGTGCCTGGAGTGTAGGGACTGGGCGCTCGGAAGCTTTCTTT
J gene: TRBJ2-1; V gene: TRBV19; D gene: TRBD2; clone size: NA; CDR3 protein: CASHEGSGTYNEQFF; CDR3 DNA: TGTGCCAGTCACGAGGGTAGCGGGACCTACAATGAGCAGTTCTTC
J gene: TRBJ1-1; V gene: TRBV5-5; D gene: TRBD1; clone size: NA; CDR3 protein: CASSLRTGVPENTEAFF; CDR3 DNA: TGTGCCAGCAGCTTGAGGACAGGTGTGCCGGAGAACACTGAAGCTTTCTTT
J gene: TRBJ1-5; V gene: TRBV7-9; D gene: TRBD1; clone size: NA; CDR3 protein: CASSVAVGDRDYSNQPQHF; CDR3 DNA: TGTGCCAGCAGCGTCGCCGTGGGGGACAGGGATTATAGCAATCAGCCCCAGCATTTT
J gene: TRBJ2-1; V gene: TRBV5-1; D gene: TRBD1; clone size: NA; CDR3 protein: CASSLLTGDRNEQFF; CDR3 DNA: TGCGCCAGCAGCTTGTTGACAGGGGACCGCAATGAGCAGTTCTTC
J gene: TRBJ1-2; V gene: TRBV27; D gene: TRBD1; clone size: NA; CDR3 protein: CASSFWGQDGYTF; CDR3 DNA: TGTGCCAGCAGTTTCTGGGGACAGGATGGCTACACCTTC
J gene: TRBJ2-5; V gene: TRBV9; D gene: NA; clone size: NA; CDR3 protein: CASSVGPQGQETQYF; CDR3 DNA: TGTGCCAGCAGCGTAGGGCCCCAGGGGCAAGAGACCCAGTACTTC
J gene: TRBJ2-2; V gene: TRBV29-1; D gene: TRBD1; clone size: NA; CDR3 protein: CSVGTGRLGGELFF; CDR3 DNA: TGCAGCGTCGGGACAGGGCGCCTTGGCGGGGAGCTGTTTTTT
J gene: TRBJ2-1; V gene: TRBV9; D gene: TRBD2; clone size: once; CDR3 protein: CASSLLAGVMDEQFF; CDR3 DNA: TGTGCCAGCAGCCTCTTAGCGGGAGTAATGGATGAGCAGTTCTTC
J gene: TRBJ2-7; V gene: TRBV29-1; D gene: TRBD1; clone size: NA; CDR3 protein: CSAGQGYEQYF; CDR3 DNA: TGCAGCGCGGGACAGGGATACGAGCAGTACTTC
J gene: TRBJ2-2; V gene: TRBV2; D gene: NA; clone size: NA; CDR3 protein: CASTAETNTGELFF; CDR3 DNA: TGTGCCAGCACGGCGGAAACGAACACCGGGGAGCTGTTTTTT
J gene: TRBJ1-1; V gene: TRBV9; D gene: NA; clone size: NA; CDR3 protein: CASSVTANTEAFF; CDR3 DNA: TGTGCCAGCAGCGTTACAGCGAACACTGAAGCTTTCTTT
J gene: TRBJ2-7; V gene: TRBV27; D gene: NA; clone size: few; CDR3 protein: CASSLSVWTRHEQYF; CDR3 DNA: TGTGCCAGCAGTTTAAGTGTCTGGACACGTCACGAGCAGTACTTC
J gene: TRBJ1-1; V gene: TRBV15; D gene: TRBD1; clone size: NA; CDR3 protein: CATSTYPGQGARGATEAFF; CDR3 DNA: TGTGCCACCAGCACCTACCCGGGACAGGGGGCTCGAGGGGCCACTGAAGCTTTCTTT
J gene: TRBJ1-4; V gene: TRBV9; D gene: NA; clone size: once; CDR3 protein: CASSVDARDNEKLFF; CDR3 DNA: TGTGCCAGCAGCGTAGACGCGCGAGATAATGAAAAACTGTTTTTT
J gene: TRBJ1-2; V gene: TRBV29-1; D gene: TRBD1; clone size: NA; CDR3 protein: CSAHRGSLYGYTF; CDR3 DNA: TGCAGCGCCCACAGGGGGAGTCTTTATGGCTACACCTTC
J gene: TRBJ1-5; V gene: TRBV6-7; D gene: NA; clone size: NA; CDR3 protein: CASSPLGDSNQPQHF; CDR3 DNA: TGTGCCAGCAGCCCTCTAGGGGATAGCAATCAGCCCCAGCATTTT
J gene: TRBJ1-2; V gene: TRBV14; D gene: TRBD1; clone size: NA; CDR3 protein: CASSSGTGEIIDGYTF; CDR3 DNA: TGTGCCAGCAGCTCCGGGACAGGGGAAATTATTGATGGCTACACCTTC
J gene: TRBJ2-2; V gene: TRBV9; D gene: NA; clone size: once; CDR3 protein: CASSVATNTGELFF; CDR3 DNA: TGTGCCAGCAGCGTAGCTACGAACACCGGGGAGCTGTTTTTT
J gene: TRBJ1-2; V gene: TRBV6-5; D gene: NA; clone size: NA; CDR3 protein: CASSRQGNGYTF; CDR3 DNA: TGTGCCAGCAGTCGGCAGGGGAATGGCTACACCTTC
J gene: TRBJ2-2; V gene: TRBV6-5; D gene: NA; clone size: NA; CDR3 protein: CASSYSGTTGELFF; CDR3 DNA: TGTGCCAGCAGTTACTCCGGTACCACCGGGGAGCTGTTTTTT
J gene: TRBJ1-1; V gene: TRBV5-4; D gene: TRBD1; clone size: NA; CDR3 protein: CASSLDRGSFAEAFF; CDR3 DNA: TGTGCCAGCAGCTTAGACAGGGGGTCGTTCGCTGAAGCTTTCTTT
J gene: TRBJ2-1; V gene: TRBV19; D gene: NA; clone size: NA; CDR3 protein: CASSVGTLSNEQFF; CDR3 DNA: TGTGCCAGTAGTGTCGGGACACTATCAAATGAGCAGTTCTTC
J gene: TRBJ2-2; V gene: TRBV5-1; D gene: NA; clone size: NA; CDR3 protein: CASSLTGANTGELFF; CDR3 DNA: TGCGCCAGCAGCTTGACAGGTGCGAACACCGGGGAGCTGTTTTTT
J gene: TRBJ2-7; V gene: TRBV7-9; D gene: TRBD1; clone size: NA; CDR3 protein: CASRPGQGGEQYF; CDR3 DNA: TGTGCCAGCCGCCCGGGACAGGGTGGGGAGCAGTACTTC
J gene: TRBJ1-4; V gene: TRBV19; D gene: NA; clone size: NA; CDR3 protein: CASKQETNEKLFF; CDR3 DNA: TGTGCCAGTAAACAGGAGACTAATGAAAAACTGTTTTTT
J gene: TRBJ1-1; V gene: TRBV5-4; D gene: NA; clone size: NA; CDR3 protein: CASSLEPRETEAFF; CDR3 DNA: TGTGCCAGCAGCTTGGAGCCCCGGGAGACTGAAGCTTTCTTT
J gene: TRBJ2-5; V gene: TRBV19; D gene: NA; clone size: NA; CDR3 protein: CASSAGDRKTQYF; CDR3 DNA: TGTGCCAGTAGTGCCGGCGACAGGAAGACCCAGTACTTC
J gene: TRBJ1-5; V gene: TRBV21-1; D gene: NA; clone size: NA; CDR3 protein: CASSKKAGQGISNQPQHF; CDR3 DNA: TGTGCCAGCAGCAAAAAGGCGGGGCAGGGCATCAGCAATCAGCCCCAGCATTTT
J gene: TRBJ2-7; V gene: TRBV4-1; D gene: NA; clone size: NA; CDR3 protein: CASSQEVVVSSYEQYF; CDR3 DNA: TGCGCCAGCAGCCAAGAAGTGGTCGTCAGTTCATACGAGCAGTACTTC
J gene: TRBJ1-5; V gene: TRBV27; D gene: TRBD1; clone size: NA; CDR3 protein: CASSIQGAPGNQPQHF; CDR3 DNA: TGTGCCAGCAGTATTCAGGGGGCTCCCGGCAATCAGCCCCAGCATTTT
J gene: TRBJ1-4; V gene: TRBV5-1; D gene: TRBD1; clone size: NA; CDR3 protein: CASSDQTGGDEKLFF; CDR3 DNA: TGCGCCAGCAGCGACCAGACAGGGGGGGATGAAAAACTGTTTTTT
J gene: TRBJ1-1; V gene: TRBV19; D gene: NA; clone size: NA; CDR3 protein: CASSTQTGWLAFF; CDR3 DNA: TGTGCCAGTAGCACTCAAACAGGGTGGTTGGCTTTCTTT
J gene: TRBJ1-5; V gene: TRBV19; D gene: TRBD1; clone size: NA; CDR3 protein: CASSHKDRGGNQPQHF; CDR3 DNA: TGTGCCAGTAGTCACAAGGACAGGGGAGGCAATCAGCCCCAGCATTTT
J gene: TRBJ2-7; V gene: TRBV28; D gene: TRBD2; clone size: NA; CDR3 protein: CASSRTSGMSYEQYF; CDR3 DNA: TGTGCCAGCAGTCGGACTAGCGGGATGTCCTACGAGCAGTACTTC